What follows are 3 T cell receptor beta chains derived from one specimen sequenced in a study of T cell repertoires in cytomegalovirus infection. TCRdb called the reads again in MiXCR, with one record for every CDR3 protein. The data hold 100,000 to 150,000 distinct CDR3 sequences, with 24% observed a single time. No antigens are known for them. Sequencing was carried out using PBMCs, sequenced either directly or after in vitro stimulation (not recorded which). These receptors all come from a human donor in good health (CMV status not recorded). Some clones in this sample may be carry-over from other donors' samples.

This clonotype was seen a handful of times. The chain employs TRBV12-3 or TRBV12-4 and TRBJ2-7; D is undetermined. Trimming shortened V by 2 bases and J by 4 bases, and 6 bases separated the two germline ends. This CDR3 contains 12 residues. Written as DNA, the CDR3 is TGTGCCAGCAGTTTATTTAGATACGAGCAGTACTTC. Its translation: CASSLFRYEQYF.

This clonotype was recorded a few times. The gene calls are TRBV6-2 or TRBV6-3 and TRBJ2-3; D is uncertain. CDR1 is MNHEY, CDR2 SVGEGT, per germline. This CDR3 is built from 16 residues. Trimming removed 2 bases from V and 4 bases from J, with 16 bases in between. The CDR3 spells CASSYLLEVGSDTQYF. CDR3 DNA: TGTGCCAGCAGTTACCTATTAGAGGTCGGATCAGATACGCAGTATTTT.

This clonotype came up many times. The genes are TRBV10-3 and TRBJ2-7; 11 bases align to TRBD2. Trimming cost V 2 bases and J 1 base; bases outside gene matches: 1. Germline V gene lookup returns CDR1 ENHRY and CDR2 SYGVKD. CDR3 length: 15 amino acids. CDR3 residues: CAISELAGGSYEQYF. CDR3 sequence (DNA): TGTGCCATCAGTGAGCTAGCGGGAGGATCCTACGAGCAGTACTTC.